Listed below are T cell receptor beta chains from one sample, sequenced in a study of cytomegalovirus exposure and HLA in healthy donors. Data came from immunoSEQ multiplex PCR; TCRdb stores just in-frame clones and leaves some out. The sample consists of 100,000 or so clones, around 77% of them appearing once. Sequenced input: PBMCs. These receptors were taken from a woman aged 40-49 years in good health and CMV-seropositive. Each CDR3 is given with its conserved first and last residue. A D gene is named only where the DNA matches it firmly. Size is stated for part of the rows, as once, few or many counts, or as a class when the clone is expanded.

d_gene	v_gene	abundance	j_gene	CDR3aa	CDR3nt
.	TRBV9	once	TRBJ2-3	CASSQTTLDTQYF	TGTGCCAGCAGCCAAACCACTTTAGATACGCAGTATTTT
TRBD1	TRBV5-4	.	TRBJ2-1	CASSLRDSHEQLF	TGTGCCAGCAGCTTAAGGGACAGTCATGAGCAGCTCTTC
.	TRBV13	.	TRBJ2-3	CASSSTDYSTDTQYF	TGTGCCAGCAGCTCGACCGACTACAGCACAGATACGCAGTATTTT
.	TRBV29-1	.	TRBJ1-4	CSVARADEKLFF	TGCAGCGTCGCCAGGGCGGATGAAAAACTGTTTTTT
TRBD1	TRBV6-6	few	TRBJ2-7	CASSGRDRGYEQYF	TGTGCCAGCAGTGGCCGGGACAGGGGATACGAGCAGTACTTC
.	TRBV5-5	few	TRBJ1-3	CASSLDEGRTIYF	TGTGCCAGCAGCTTGGATGAGGGCCGAACCATATATTTT
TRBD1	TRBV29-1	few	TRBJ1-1	CSVSQGAANTEAFF	TGCAGCGTAAGTCAGGGGGCAGCGAACACTGAAGCTTTCTTT
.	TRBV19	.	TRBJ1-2	CASSNTAGDPGYTF	TGTGCCAGTAGTAATACCGCAGGGGATCCTGGCTACACCTTC
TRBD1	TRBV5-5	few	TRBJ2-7	CASSLDRVFDYEQYF	TGTGCCAGCAGTTTGGACAGGGTTTTTGACTACGAGCAGTACTTC
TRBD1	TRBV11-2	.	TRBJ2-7	CASSRTGGVYEQYF	TGTGCCAGCAGCCGGACAGGGGGCGTATACGAGCAGTACTTC
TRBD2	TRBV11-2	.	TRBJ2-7	CASSPRDYLRVEQYF	TGTGCCAGCAGCCCTCGGGACTACCTTCGGGTGGAGCAGTACTTC
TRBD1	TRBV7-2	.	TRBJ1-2	CASSLAPIFGQGTYGYTF	TGTGCCAGCAGCTTAGCCCCGATTTTTGGACAGGGGACCTATGGCTACACCTTC
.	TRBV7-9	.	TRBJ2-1	CASSLARTSILSYNEQFF	TGTGCCAGCAGCTTAGCTCGAACTAGCATTCTCTCCTACAATGAGCAGTTCTTC
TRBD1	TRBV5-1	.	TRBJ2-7	CASSLARGPYEQYF	TGCGCCAGCAGCTTGGCCAGGGGGCCCTACGAGCAGTACTTC
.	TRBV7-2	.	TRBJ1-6	CASSYGGARNSPLHF	TGTGCCAGCAGCTACGGGGGGGCTCGCAATTCACCCCTCCACTTT
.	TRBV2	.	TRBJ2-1	CASSDNYPLFEQFF	TGTGCCAGCAGTGATAACTACCCCCTTTTTGAGCAGTTCTTC
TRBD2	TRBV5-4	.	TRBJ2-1	CASSKSGRMSHEQFF	TGTGCCAGCAGCAAAAGCGGGAGGATGTCTCATGAGCAGTTCTTC
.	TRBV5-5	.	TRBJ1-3	CASSLEGGEGGNTIYF	TGTGCCAGCAGCTTGGAGGGCGGAGAGGGTGGAAACACCATATATTTT
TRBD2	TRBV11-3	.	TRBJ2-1	CASSQFRTSGSIDEQFF	TGTGCCAGCAGCCAATTTCGGACTAGCGGGAGTATCGATGAGCAGTTCTTC
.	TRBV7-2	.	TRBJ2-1	CASSLMRNEQFF	TGTGCCAGCAGCTTAATGAGGAATGAGCAGTTCTTC
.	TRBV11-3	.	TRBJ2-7	CASSLVEGRNYEQYF	TGTGCCAGCAGCTTAGTCGAAGGGAGGAACTACGAGCAGTACTTC
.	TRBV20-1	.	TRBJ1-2	CSAEGVYGYTF	TGCAGTGCTGAGGGTGTCTATGGCTACACCTTC
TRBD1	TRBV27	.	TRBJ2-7	CASSLVGTGSYEQYF	TGTGCCAGCAGTTTAGTCGGGACAGGGTCCTACGAGCAGTACTTC
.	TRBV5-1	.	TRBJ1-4	CASSLASREIEKLFF	TGCGCCAGCAGCTTGGCGAGCAGGGAAATTGAAAAACTGTTTTTT
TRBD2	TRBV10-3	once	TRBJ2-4	CAISESLAGGTRDIQYF	TGTGCCATCAGTGAGTCTCTAGCGGGAGGCACCCGAGACATTCAGTACTTC
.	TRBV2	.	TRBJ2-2	CASNNRVGELFF	TGTGCCAGCAACAACAGGGTAGGGGAGCTGTTTTTT
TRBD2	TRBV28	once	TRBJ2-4	CADGGGSDIAKNIQYF	TGTGCCGACGGCGGCGGGAGTGATATCGCCAAAAACATTCAGTACTTC
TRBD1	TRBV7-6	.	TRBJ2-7	CASLPGQGSYEQYF	TGTGCCAGCTTACCGGGACAGGGATCCTACGAGCAGTACTTC
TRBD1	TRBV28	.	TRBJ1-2	CASSTGGYYGYTF	TGTGCCAGCAGCACAGGGGGCTACTATGGCTACACCTTC
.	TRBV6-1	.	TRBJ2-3	CASSESRTDTQYF	TGTGCCAGCAGTGAAAGCCGCACAGATACGCAGTATTTT
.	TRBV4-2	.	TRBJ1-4	CASSQDWGRSEKLFF	TGTGCCAGCAGCCAAGATTGGGGCAGAAGTGAAAAACTGTTTTTT
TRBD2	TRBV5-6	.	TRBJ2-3	CASSLDLADTDTQYF	TGTGCCAGCAGCTTGGATCTAGCGGACACAGATACGCAGTATTTT
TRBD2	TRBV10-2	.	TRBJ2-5	CATIAGGGEETQYF	TGCGCCACCATAGCGGGAGGGGGTGAGGAGACCCAGTACTTC
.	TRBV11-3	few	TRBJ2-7	CASSLEAGGRGEQYF	TGTGCCAGCAGCTTAGAGGCCGGGGGTCGTGGGGAGCAGTACTTC
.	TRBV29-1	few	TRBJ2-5	CSVTSGIETQYF	TGCAGCGTGACTTCGGGGATAGAGACCCAGTACTTC
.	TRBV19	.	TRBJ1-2	CASSKVGTVYGYTF	TGTGCCAGTAGTAAAGTCGGTACCGTCTATGGCTACACCTTC
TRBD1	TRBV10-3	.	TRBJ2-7	CAIRDRPGEQYF	TGTGCCATCAGGGACAGGCCGGGCGAGCAGTACTTC
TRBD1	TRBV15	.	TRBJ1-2	CATSRDRAYGYTF	TGTGCCACCAGCAGGGACAGGGCCTATGGCTACACCTTC
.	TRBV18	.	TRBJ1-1	CASSPPRVGQSEAFF	TGTGCCAGCTCACCACCCAGGGTTGGTCAGAGTGAAGCTTTCTTT